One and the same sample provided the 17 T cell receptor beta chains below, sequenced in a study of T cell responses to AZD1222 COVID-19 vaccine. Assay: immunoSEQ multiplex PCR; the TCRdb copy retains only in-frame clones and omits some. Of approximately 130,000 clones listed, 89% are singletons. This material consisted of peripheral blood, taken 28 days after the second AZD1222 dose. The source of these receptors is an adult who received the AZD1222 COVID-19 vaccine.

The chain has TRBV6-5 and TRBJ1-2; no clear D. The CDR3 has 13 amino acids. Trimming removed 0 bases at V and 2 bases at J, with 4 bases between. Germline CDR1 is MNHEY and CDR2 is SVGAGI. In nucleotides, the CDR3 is TGTGCCAGCAGTTACTCGAAAAACTATGGCTACACCTTC. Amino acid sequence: CASSYSKNYGYTF.

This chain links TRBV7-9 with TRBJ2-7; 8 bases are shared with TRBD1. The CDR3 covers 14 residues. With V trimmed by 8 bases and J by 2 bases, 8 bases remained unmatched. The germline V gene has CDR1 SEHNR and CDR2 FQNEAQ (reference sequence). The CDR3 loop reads CASHRGDRPYEQYF. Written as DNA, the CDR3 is TGTGCCAGCCACCGAGGGGACAGGCCCTACGAGCAGTACTTC.

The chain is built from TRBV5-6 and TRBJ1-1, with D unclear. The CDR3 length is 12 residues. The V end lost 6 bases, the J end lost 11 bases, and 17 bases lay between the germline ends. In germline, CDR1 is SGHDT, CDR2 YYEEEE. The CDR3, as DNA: TGTGCCAGCACCTCCTCCGGCGCGCCGGCTTTCTTT. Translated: CASTSSGAPAFF.

The chain's CDR3 is CASSPGGGPEEQYF. CDR3 sequence (DNA): TGTGCCAGCTCACCAGGGGGGGGGCCGGAAGAGCAGTACTTC. The gene calls are TRBV18 and TRBJ2-7; maybe TRBD2 (7 bases). There are 14 residues in the CDR3. CDR1 and CDR2 (germline): KGHSH, LQKENI. The V end lost 2 bases, the J end lost 7 bases, and 15 bases lay between the germline ends. Full variable domain (missing parts from reference TRBV18 and TRBJ2-7): NAGVMQNPRHLVRRRGQEARLRCSPMKGHSHVYWYRQLPEEGLKFMVYLQKENIIDESGMPKERFSAEFPKEGPSILRIQQVVRGDSAAYFCASSPGGGPEEQYFGPGTRLTVT.

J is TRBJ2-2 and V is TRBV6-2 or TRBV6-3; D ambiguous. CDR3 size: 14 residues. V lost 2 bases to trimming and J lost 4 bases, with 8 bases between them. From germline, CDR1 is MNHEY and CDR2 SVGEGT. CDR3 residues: CASSYASSTGELFF. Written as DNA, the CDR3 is TGTGCCAGCAGTTACGCCTCCAGCACCGGGGAGCTGTTTTTT.

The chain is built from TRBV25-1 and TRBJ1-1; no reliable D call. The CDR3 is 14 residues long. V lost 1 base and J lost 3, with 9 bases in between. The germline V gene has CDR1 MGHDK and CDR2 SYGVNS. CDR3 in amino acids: CASSESGGDTEAFF. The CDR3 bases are TGTGCCAGCAGTGAATCTGGCGGTGACACTGAAGCTTTCTTT. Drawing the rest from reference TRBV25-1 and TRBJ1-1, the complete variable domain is EADIYQTPRYLVIGTGKKITLECSQTMGHDKMYWYQQDPGMELHLIHYSYGVNSTEKGDLSSESTVSRIRTEHFPLTLESARPSHTSQYLCASSESGGDTEAFFGQGTRLTVV.

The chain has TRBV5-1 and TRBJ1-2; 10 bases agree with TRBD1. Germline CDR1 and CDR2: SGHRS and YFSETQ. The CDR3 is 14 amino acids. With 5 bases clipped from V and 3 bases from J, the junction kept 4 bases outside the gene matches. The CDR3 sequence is CASRAGTGDYGYTF. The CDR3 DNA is TGCGCCAGCAGGGCCGGGACAGGGGACTATGGCTACACCTTC.

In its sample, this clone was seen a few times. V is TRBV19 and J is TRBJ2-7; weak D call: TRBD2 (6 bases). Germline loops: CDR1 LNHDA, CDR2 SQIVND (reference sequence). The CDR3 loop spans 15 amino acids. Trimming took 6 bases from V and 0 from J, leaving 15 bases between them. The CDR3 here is CASSWDSQTSYEQYF. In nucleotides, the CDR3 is TGTGCCAGTAGCTGGGACTCACAGACCTCCTACGAGCAGTACTTC.

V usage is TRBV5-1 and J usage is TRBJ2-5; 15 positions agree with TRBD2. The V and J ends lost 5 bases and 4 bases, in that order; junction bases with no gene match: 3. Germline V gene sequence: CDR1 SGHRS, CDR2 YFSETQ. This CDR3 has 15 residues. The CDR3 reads CASRGTSGGRETQYF. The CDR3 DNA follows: TGCGCCAGCAGAGGGACTAGCGGGGGGCGAGAGACCCAGTACTTC.

In DNA, the CDR3 is TGTGCCAGCTCACAAACAGGGGACAGCAATCAGCCCCAGCATTTT. It specifies CASSQTGDSNQPQHF. The V call is TRBV18, the J call TRBJ1-5, with 7 bases identical to TRBD1. The CDR3 has 15 residues. Germline V lookup: CDR1 KGHSH, CDR2 LQKENI. The junction had 4 bases not matched to a gene; V was cut back by 4 bases and J by 1 base.

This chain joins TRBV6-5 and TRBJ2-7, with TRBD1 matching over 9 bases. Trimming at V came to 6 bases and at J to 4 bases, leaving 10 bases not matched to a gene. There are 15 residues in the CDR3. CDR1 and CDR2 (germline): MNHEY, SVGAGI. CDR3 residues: CASSKSGTGLYEQYF. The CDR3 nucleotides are TGTGCCAGCAGCAAATCCGGGACAGGGCTATACGAGCAGTACTTC.

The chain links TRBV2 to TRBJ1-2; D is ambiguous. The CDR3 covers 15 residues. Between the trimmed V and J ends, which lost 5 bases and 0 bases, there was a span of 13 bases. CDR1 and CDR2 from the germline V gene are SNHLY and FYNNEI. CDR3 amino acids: CASSFYRASNYGYTF. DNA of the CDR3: TGTGCCAGCAGTTTTTACAGAGCCTCTAACTATGGCTACACCTTC.

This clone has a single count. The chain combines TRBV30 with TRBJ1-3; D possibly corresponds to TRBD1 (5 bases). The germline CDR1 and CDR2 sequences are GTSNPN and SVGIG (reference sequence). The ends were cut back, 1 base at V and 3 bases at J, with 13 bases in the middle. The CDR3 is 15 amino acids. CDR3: CAWSAKSRGGNTIYF. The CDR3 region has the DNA TGTGCCTGGAGTGCTAAATCAAGGGGTGGAAACACCATATATTTT.

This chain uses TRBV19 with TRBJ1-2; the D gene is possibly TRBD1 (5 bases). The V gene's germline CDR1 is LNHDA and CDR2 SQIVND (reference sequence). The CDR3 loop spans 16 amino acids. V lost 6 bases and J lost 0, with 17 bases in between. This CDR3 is CASSPVGQYTNYGYTF. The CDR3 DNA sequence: TGTGCCAGTAGCCCGGTGGGGCAATACACTAACTATGGCTACACCTTC.

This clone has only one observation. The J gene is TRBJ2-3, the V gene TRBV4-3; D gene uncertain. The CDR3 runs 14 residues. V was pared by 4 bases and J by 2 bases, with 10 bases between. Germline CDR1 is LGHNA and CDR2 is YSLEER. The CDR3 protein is CASSLPGHTDTQYF. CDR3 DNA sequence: TGCGCCAGCAGCCTGCCCGGCCACACAGATACGCAGTATTTT.

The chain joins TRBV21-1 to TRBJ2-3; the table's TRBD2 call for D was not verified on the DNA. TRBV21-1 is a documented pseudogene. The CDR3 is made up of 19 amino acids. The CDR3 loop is CASSPPDPLIAGNTDTQYF. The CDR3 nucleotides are TGTGCCAGCAGCCCACCCGACCCACTTATAGCGGGGAACACAGATACGCAGTATTTT.

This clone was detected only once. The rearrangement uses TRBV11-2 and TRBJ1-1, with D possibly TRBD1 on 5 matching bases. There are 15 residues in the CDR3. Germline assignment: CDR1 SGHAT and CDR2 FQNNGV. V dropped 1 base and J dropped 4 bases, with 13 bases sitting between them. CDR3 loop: CASSLGGGGGTEAFF. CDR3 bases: TGTGCCAGCAGCTTAGGGGGCGGGGGAGGCACTGAAGCTTTCTTT.